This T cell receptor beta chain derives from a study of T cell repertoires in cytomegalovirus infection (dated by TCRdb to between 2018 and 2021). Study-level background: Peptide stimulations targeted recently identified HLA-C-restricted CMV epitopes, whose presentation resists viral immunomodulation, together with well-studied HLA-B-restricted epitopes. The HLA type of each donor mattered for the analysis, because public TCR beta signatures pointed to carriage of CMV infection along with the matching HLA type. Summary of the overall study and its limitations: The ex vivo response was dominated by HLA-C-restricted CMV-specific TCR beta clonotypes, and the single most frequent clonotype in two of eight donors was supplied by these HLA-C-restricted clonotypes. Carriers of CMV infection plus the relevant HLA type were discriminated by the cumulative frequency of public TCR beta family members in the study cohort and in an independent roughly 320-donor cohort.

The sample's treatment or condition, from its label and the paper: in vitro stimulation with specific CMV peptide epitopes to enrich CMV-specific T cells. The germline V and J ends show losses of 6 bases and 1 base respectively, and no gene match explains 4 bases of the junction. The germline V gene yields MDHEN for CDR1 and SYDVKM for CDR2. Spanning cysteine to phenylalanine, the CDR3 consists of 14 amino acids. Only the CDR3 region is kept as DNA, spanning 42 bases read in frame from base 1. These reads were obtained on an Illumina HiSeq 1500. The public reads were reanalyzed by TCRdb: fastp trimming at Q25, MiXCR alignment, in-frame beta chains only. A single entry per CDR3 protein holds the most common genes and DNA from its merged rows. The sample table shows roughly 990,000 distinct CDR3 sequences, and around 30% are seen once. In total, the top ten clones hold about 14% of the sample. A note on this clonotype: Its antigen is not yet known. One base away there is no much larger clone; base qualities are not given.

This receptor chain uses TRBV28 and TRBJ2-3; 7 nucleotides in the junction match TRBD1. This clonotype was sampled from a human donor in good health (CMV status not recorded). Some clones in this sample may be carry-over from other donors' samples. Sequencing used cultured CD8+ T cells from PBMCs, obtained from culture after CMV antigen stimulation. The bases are TGTGCCAGCAGAACCGGGACAGGCACAGATACGCAGTATTTT. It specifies CASRTGTGTDTQYF. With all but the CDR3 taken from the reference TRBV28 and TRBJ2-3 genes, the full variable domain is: DVKVTQSSRYLVKRTGEKVFLECVQDMDHENMFWYRQDPGLGLRLIYFSYDVKMKEKGDIPEGYSVSREKKERFSLILESASTNQTSMYLCASRTGTGTDTQYFGPGTRLTVL.